This T cell receptor beta chain was obtained from a study of regulatory T cells in long-lasting Graves disease. This clonotype appeared many times. The time point denotes: newly diagnosed GD, antithyroid drugs for less than 3 months. Making the TCR library involved RNA that had been extracted from PBMCs. Sequencing libraries for TCR beta were prepared with iRepertoire HTBI primers and Arm-PCR of CDR3 regions. MiXCR, run by TCRdb on the multiplex PCR reads, gives a single entry per CDR3 protein. Here the sample spans 400,000 to 550,000 distinct CDR3 sequences, about a sixth being singletons. These records were also assigned to another study, of T cells in Graves' hyperthyroidism and ophthalmopathy.

The TCR comes from a woman aged 18-29 years with Graves disease. This material consisted of peripheral blood mononuclear cells (PBMCs), taken at new diagnosis, from a patient treated with antithyroid drugs.

The CDR3 loop is CASSGTSATRGYEQYF. CDR3 nucleotide sequence: TGTGCCAGCAGCGGCACTAGCGCCACTCGGGGCTACGAGCAGTACTTC. V and J are TRBV28 and TRBJ2-7; TRBD2 matches 7 bases. The CDR3 length is 16 residues. V was pared by 6 bases and J by 3 bases, with 14 bases of the junction left unmatched. In germline, CDR1 is MDHEN, CDR2 SYDVKM.